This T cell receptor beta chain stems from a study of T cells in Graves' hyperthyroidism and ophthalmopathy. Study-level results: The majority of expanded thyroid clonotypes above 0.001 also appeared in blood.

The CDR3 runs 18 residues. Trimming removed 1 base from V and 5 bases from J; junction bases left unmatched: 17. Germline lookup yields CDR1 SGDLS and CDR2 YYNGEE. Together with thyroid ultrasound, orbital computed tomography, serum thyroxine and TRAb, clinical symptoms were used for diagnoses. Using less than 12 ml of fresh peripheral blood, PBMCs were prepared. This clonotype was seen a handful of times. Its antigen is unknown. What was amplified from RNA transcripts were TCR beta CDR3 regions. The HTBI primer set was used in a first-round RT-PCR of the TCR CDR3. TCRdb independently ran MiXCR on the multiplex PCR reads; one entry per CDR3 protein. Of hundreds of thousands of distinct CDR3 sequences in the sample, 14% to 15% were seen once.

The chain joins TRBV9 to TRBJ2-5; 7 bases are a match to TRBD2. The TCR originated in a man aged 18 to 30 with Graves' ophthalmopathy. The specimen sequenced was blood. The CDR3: CASSVSGLAGVGGETQYF. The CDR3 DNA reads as TGTGCCAGCAGCGTATCCGGACTCGCGGGAGTTGGCGGGGAGACCCAGTACTTC.